The source of this T cell receptor (beta chain) is a study of pediatric ulcerative colitis. Study observations and caveats: Blood-rectal clonal overlap within each person was significantly higher in ulcerative colitis patients than controls. Two rectal clonotypes were found only in ulcerative colitis patients, all of them.

This clone has a handful of counts. Its target is unknown. TCRdb's copy holds only in-frame clones and misses some; the assay was immunoSEQ multiplex PCR. The sample has roughly 64,000 clones, roughly nine tenths seen once. The CDR3 totals 15 residues. Between the trimmed V and J ends, which lost 2 bases and 2 bases, there was a span of 12 bases. Per the germline V gene, CDR1 is MNHNS and CDR2 is SASEGT. Colonoscopy and blood draw happened at the same time. V and J are TRBV6-1 and TRBJ1-1; the D gene is possibly TRBD1 (5 bases). The sequence came from a boy aged 5-17 years with severe ulcerative colitis. Sequenced material: blood. For the CDR3, the DNA is TGTGCCAGCAGTGAAATTTGGACAACAAACACTGAAGCTTTCTTT. It translates to CASSEIWTTNTEAFF.